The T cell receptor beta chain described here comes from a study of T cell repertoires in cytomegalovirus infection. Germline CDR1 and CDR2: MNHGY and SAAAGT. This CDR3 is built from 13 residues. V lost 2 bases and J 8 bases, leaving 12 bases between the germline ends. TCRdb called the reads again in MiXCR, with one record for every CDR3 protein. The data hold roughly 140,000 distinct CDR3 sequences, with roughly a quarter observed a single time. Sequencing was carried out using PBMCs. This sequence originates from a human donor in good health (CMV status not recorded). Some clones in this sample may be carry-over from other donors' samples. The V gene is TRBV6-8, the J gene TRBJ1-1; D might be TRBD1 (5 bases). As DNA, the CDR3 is TGTGCCAGCAGTTACCAAATCTCAGGGGAAGCTTTCTTT. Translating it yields CASSYQISGEAFF.